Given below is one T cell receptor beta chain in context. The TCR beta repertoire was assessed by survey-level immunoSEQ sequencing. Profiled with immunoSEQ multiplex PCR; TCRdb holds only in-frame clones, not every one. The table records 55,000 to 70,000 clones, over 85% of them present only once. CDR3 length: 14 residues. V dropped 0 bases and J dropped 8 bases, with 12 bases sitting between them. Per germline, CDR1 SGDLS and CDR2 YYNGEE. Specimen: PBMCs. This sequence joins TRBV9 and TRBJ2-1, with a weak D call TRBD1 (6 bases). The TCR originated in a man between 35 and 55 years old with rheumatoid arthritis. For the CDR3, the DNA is TGTGCCAGCAGCGTAGTGGGGACAACGTATGAGCAGTTCTTC. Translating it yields CASSVVGTTYEQFF.